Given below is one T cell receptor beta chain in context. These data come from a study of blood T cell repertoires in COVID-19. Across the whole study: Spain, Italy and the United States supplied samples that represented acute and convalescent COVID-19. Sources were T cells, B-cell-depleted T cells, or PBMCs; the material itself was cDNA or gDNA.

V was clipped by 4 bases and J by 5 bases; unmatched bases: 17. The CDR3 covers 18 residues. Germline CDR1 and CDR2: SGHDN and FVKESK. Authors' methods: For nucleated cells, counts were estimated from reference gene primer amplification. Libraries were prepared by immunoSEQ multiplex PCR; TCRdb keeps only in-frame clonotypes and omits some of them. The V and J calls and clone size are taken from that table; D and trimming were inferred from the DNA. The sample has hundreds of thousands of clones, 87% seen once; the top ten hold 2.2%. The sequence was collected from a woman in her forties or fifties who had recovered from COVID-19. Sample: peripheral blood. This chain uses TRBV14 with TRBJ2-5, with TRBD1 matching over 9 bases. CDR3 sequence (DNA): TGTGCCAGCAGCCGCTTCCCAGGGGGGACAGGGAGTGGCGAGACCCAGTACTTC. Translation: CASSRFPGGTGSGETQYF.